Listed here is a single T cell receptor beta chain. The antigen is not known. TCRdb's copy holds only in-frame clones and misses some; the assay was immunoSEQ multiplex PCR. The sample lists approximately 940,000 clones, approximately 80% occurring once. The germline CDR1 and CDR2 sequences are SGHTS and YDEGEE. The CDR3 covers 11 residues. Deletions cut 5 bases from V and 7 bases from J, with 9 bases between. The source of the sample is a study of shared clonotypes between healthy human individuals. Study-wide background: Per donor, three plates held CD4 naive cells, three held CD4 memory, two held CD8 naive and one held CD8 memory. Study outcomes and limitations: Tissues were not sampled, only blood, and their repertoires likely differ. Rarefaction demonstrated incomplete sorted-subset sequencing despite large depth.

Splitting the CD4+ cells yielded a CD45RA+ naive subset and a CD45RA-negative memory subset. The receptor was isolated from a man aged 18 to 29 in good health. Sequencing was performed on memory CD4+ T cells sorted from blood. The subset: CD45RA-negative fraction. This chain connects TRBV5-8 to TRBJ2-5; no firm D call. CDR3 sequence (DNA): TGTGCCAGCAGGGGGAAGGGGACCCAGTACTTC. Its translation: CASRGKGTQYF.